A selection of T cell receptor beta chains follows, all from one sample in a study of T-cell memory formation after mild COVID-19. TCRdb fed the 5' RACE reads into MiXCR, producing one record per CDR3 protein. The repertoire consists of around 470,000 distinct CDR3 sequences, with 20% occurring once and the leading ten covering 7.5% to 10%. What was sequenced was PBMCs or a T cell subset sorted from them (not recorded which). The receptors derive from an adult woman who had mild COVID-19 (a few samples of this study predate the infection). Cell type and time point are not known. CDR3s include the opening cysteine and the closing phenylalanine or tryptophan. D genes are given only for firm matches. Clone size is stated in some rows and not others, as once, few, many or a class when expanded.

abundance: once
j_gene: TRBJ2-7
d_gene: -
v_gene: TRBV4-2
CDR3nt: TGTGCCAGCAGCCAAGATCGGACAAGCTTCAACGAGCAGTACTTC
CDR3aa: CASSQDRTSFNEQYF

abundance: many
j_gene: TRBJ2-7
d_gene: TRBD1
v_gene: TRBV25-1
CDR3nt: TGTGCCAGCAGTAACGCCGGGACAGGGATGTACGAGCAGTACTTC
CDR3aa: CASSNAGTGMYEQYF

abundance: -
j_gene: TRBJ2-5
d_gene: -
v_gene: TRBV20-1
CDR3nt: TGCAGTGCTAGAGATGGAGGTCTGTTGGAGACCCAGTACTTC
CDR3aa: CSARDGGLLETQYF

abundance: -
j_gene: TRBJ1-2
d_gene: -
v_gene: TRBV3-1
CDR3nt: TGTGCCAGCAGCCAAGATTGGGGGAGAGGTGGCTACACCTTC
CDR3aa: CASSQDWGRGGYTF

abundance: -
j_gene: TRBJ2-7
d_gene: -
v_gene: TRBV12-3/TRBV12-4
CDR3nt: TGTGCCAGCAGTCCCAGCCCTGGGATCGAGCAGTACTTC
CDR3aa: CASSPSPGIEQYF

abundance: -
j_gene: TRBJ2-4
d_gene: -
v_gene: TRBV7-9
CDR3nt: TGTGCCAGCAGCTTAGCATCAGGGGACTTGAGAAACATTCAGTACTTC
CDR3aa: CASSLASGDLRNIQYF

abundance: few
j_gene: TRBJ2-2
d_gene: TRBD2
v_gene: TRBV6-6
CDR3nt: TGTGCCAGCAGTTACAAGGCGGGGGGTGGGACCGGGGAGCTGTTTTTT
CDR3aa: CASSYKAGGGTGELFF

abundance: few
j_gene: TRBJ2-7
d_gene: -
v_gene: TRBV9
CDR3nt: TGTGCCAGCAGCGTAGCCTCAGGGCGGTCTTACGAGCAGTACTTC
CDR3aa: CASSVASGRSYEQYF

abundance: -
j_gene: TRBJ2-5
d_gene: -
v_gene: TRBV2
CDR3nt: TGTGCCAGCAGCAGCGCGGGCAGGGTCCAAGAGACCCAGTACTTC
CDR3aa: CASSSAGRVQETQYF

abundance: -
j_gene: TRBJ2-5
d_gene: -
v_gene: TRBV2
CDR3nt: TGTGCCAGCAGTGAAGCCAGTCCAGAGACCCAGTACTTC
CDR3aa: CASSEASPETQYF

abundance: many
j_gene: TRBJ2-7
d_gene: -
v_gene: TRBV29-1
CDR3nt: TGCAGCGTCATATGGACAGCCAGGAGCTCCTACGAGCAGTACTTC
CDR3aa: CSVIWTARSSYEQYF

abundance: -
j_gene: TRBJ1-1
d_gene: -
v_gene: TRBV6-5
CDR3nt: TGTGCCAGCAGTTACTCGAGGCCGAACACTGAAGCTTTCTTT
CDR3aa: CASSYSRPNTEAFF